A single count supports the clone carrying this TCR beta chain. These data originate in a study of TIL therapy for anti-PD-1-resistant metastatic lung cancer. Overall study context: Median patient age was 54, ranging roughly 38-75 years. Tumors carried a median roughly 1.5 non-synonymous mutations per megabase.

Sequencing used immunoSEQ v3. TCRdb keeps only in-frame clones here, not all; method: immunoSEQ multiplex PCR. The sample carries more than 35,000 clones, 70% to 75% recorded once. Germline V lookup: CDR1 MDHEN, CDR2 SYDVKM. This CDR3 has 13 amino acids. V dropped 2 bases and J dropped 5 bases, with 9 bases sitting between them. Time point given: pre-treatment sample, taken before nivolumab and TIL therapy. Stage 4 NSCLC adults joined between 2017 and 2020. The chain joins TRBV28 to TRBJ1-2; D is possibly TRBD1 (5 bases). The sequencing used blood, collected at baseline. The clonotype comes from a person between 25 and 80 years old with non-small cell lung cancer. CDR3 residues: CASSLRTLYGYTF. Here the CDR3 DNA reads TGTGCCAGCAGTTTAAGGACATTGTATGGCTACACCTTC.